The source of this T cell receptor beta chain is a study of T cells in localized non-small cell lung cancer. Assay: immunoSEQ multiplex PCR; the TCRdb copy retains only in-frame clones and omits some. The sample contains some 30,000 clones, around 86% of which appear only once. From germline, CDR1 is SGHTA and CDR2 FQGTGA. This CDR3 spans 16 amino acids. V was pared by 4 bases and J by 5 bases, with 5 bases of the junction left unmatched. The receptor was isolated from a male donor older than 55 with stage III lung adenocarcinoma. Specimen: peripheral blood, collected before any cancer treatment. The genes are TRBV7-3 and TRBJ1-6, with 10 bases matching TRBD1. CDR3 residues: CASSSLDRGNNSPLHF. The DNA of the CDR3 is TGTGCCAGCAGCTCATTGGACAGGGGGAATAATTCACCCCTCCACTTT.